These 15 T cell receptor beta chains share one sample of origin, sequenced in a study of blood T cell repertoires in COVID-19. Using immunoSEQ multiplex PCR, the repertoire was profiled, and TCRdb retains in-frame clones only, with some absent. This sample yields about 270,000 clones, of which roughly 93% are seen a single time; approximately 2.4% belongs to the top ten. Sequencing input: PBMCs or T cells enriched from blood (not recorded which). These receptors originate from a middle-aged woman with acute COVID-19.

This clone was picked up one time. V is TRBV4-2 and J is TRBJ2-7; 8 nucleotides agree with TRBD2. The CDR3 loop spans 15 amino acids. Germline CDR1 and CDR2: LGHNA and YNFKEQ. Trimming took 1 base from V and 4 from J; bases not matched to a gene: 6. The CDR3 protein is CASSQASGSFYEQYF. The CDR3 coding sequence is TGTGCCAGCAGCCAAGCGAGCGGGAGCTTTTACGAGCAGTACTTC.

The chain employs TRBV7-2 and TRBJ2-1, with 8 bases matching TRBD2. This CDR3 comprises 15 residues. CDR1 is SGHTA, CDR2 FQGNSA, per germline. V gave up 4 bases and J gave up 4 bases; unmatched junction bases: 6. CDR3: CASSSHGGGYNEQFF. Here the CDR3 DNA reads TGTGCCAGCAGCTCCCACGGGGGGGGGTACAATGAGCAGTTCTTC.

The rearrangement uses TRBV6-5 and TRBJ1-2, with a weak D call TRBD1 (5 bases). V was shortened by 5 bases and J by 1 base, with 11 bases between the two germline ends. This CDR3 region has 14 residues. The germline V gene has CDR1 MNHEY and CDR2 SVGAGI. Here the CDR3 DNA reads TGTGCCAGCAGTCTGTTGGGACTTAACTATGGCTACACCTTC. It encodes CASSLLGLNYGYTF.

This clone has only one observation. The chain employs TRBV11-2 and TRBJ1-6; 8 bases match TRBD1. The CDR3 covers 15 residues. Losses at the gene ends were 4 bases for V and 8 bases for J; bases not matched to a gene: 7. Germline V lookup: CDR1 SGHAT, CDR2 FQNNGV. In DNA form, the CDR3 reads TGTGCCAGCAGCTCCACGACAGGGGTACATTCACCCCTCCACTTT. Amino acid sequence: CASSSTTGVHSPLHF. The whole variable domain, remainder taken from reference TRBV11-2 and TRBJ1-6, is EAGVAQSPRYKIIEKRQSVAFWCNPISGHATLYWYQQILGQGPKLLIQFQNNGVVDDSQLPKDRFSAERLKGVDSTLKIQPAKLEDSAVYLCASSSTTGVHSPLHFGNGTRLTVT.

CDR3 in amino acids: CAETRARDSPLHF. Here the CDR3 DNA reads TGTGCCGAAACCCGGGCCAGGGATTCACCCCTCCACTTT. V is TRBV28 and J is TRBJ1-6; a weak D match, TRBD1 (5 bases). V lost 11 bases and J 8 bases, leaving 16 bases between the germline ends. The CDR3 length is 13 residues. The germline V gene has CDR1 MDHEN and CDR2 SYDVKM.

This clone was observed once. The chain combines TRBV11-3 with TRBJ1-1; no reliable D call. V gave up 0 bases and J gave up 3 bases, with 8 bases separating them. From germline, CDR1 is SGHNT and CDR2 YENEEA. This CDR3 spans 14 amino acids. In nucleotides, the CDR3 is TGTGCCAGCAGCTTAGATTGGAGGGACACTGAAGCTTTCTTT. Residues: CASSLDWRDTEAFF. Based on the CDR3 plus reference TRBV11-3 and TRBJ1-1, the full variable domain is EAGVVQSPRYKIIEKKQPVAFWCNPISGHNTLYWYLQNLGQGPELLIRYENEEAVDDSQLPKDRFSAERLKGVDSTLKIQPAELGDSAVYLCASSLDWRDTEAFFGQGTRLTVV.

V and J are TRBV19 and TRBJ1-2, with 8 bases lining up with TRBD1. This CDR3 has 15 amino acids. V lost 6 bases and J lost 2; bases outside the gene matches: 8. Germline V gene data show CDR1 as LNHDA and CDR2 as SQIVND (reference sequence). CDR3 DNA sequence: TGTGCCAGTAGGACCGAAAGGACAGGGAACTATGGCTACACCTTC. Translating gives CASRTERTGNYGYTF.

The genes are TRBV2 and TRBJ1-5; D possibly corresponds to TRBD1 (6 bases). Germline assignment: CDR1 SNHLY and CDR2 FYNNEI. Trimming shortened V by 7 bases and J by 0 bases, and 10 bases separated the two germline ends. The CDR3 has 14 residues. This chain's CDR3 is CASKTGSSNQPQHF. CDR3 DNA: TGTGCCAGCAAAACAGGGTCTAGCAATCAGCCCCAGCATTTT.

This sequence joins TRBV18 and TRBJ1-1; 9 bases are a match to TRBD1. The CDR3 totals 12 residues. Germline loops: CDR1 KGHSH, CDR2 LQKENI. The V and J ends lost 6 bases and 7 bases, in that order; junction bases with no gene match: 3. The CDR3 coding sequence is TGTGCCAGCTCTATGGGACAGGGTGAAGCTTTCTTT. Protein: CASSMGQGEAFF.

J is TRBJ1-2 and V is TRBV2; TRBD1 matches at 10 bases. Looked up from germline, CDR1 is SNHLY and CDR2 is FYNNEI. The length of the CDR3 is 13 residues. Trimming took 4 bases from V and 8 from J; bases not matched to a gene: 4. CDR3 sequence reads: CASSADRGLGYTF. The CDR3 DNA follows: TGTGCCAGCAGTGCCGACAGGGGGCTCGGCTACACCTTC.

The V and J genes are TRBV5-6 and TRBJ2-7; D may be TRBD2 (5 bases). V was trimmed by 3 bases and J by 5 bases, leaving 12 bases between them. Germline assignment: CDR1 SGHDT and CDR2 YYEEEE. The CDR3 covers 13 residues. CDR3 region: CASSWGELNEQYF. The CDR3 coding sequence is TGTGCCAGCAGCTGGGGAGAACTCAACGAGCAGTACTTC. The complete variable domain, with remaining parts taken from reference TRBV5-6 and TRBJ2-7, reads DAGVTQSPTHLIKTRGQQVTLRCSPKSGHDTVSWYQQALGQGPQFIFQYYEEEERQRGNFPDRFSGHQFPNYSSELNVNALLLGDSALYLCASSWGELNEQYFGPGTRLTVT.

The chain recombines TRBV24-1 with TRBJ1-2, with D unclear. CDR3 length equals 12 residues. Trimming took 1 base from V and 8 from J, leaving 7 bases between them. Germline V lookup: CDR1 KGHDR, CDR2 SFDVKD. Written as DNA, the CDR3 is TGTGCCACCAGTGATTTTGAGGAAGGCTACACCTTC. Amino acids: CATSDFEEGYTF.

The genes are TRBV30 and TRBJ1-4; the D is unclear. The CDR3 length is 13 residues. V was clipped by 4 bases and J by 8 bases, with 14 bases between them. The germline V gene encodes CDR1 GTSNPN and CDR2 SVGIG (reference sequence). The CDR3 nucleotides are TGTGCCTGGACCGAGGTGCCCGCGGAAAAACTGTTTTTT. Residues: CAWTEVPAEKLFF.

V gene TRBV15 combines with J gene TRBJ1-1, with D tentatively TRBD1 (5 bases). Germline values: CDR1 LNHNV, CDR2 YYDKDF (reference sequence). The V end was cut by 5 bases, the J end by 4 bases, with 20 bases between. The CDR3 contains 16 residues. The CDR3 region is CATSGTPQGWGTEAFF. DNA for the CDR3: TGTGCCACCAGCGGAACCCCTCAGGGTTGGGGCACTGAAGCTTTCTTT.

CDR3 residues: CASSPGDRGVQYF. CDR3 DNA: TGTGCCAGCTCACCCGGCGACAGGGGTGTTCAGTACTTC. This sequence joins TRBV18 and TRBJ2-4; 8 bases are a match to TRBD1. CDR3 length: 13 residues. Unmatched junction bases numbered 6, after V lost 3 bases and J lost 11 bases. Germline-derived CDR1 and CDR2 are KGHSH and LQKENI. The full variable domain, its missing parts supplied by reference TRBV18 and TRBJ2-4, is NAGVMQNPRHLVRRRGQEARLRCSPMKGHSHVYWYRQLPEEGLKFMVYLQKENIIDESGMPKERFSAEFPKEGPSILRIQQVVRGDSAAYFCASSPGDRGVQYFGAGTRLSVL.